These 27 T cell receptor beta chains were sequenced from one sample in a study of T cell repertoires in cytomegalovirus infection. TCRdb passed the reads through MiXCR, listing each CDR3 protein once. The table has roughly 600,000 distinct CDR3 sequences, approximately 25% seen once; the top ten hold 7% to 9%. Sequencing used CD8+ T cells from PBMCs. The receptors here all came from a human donor in good health (CMV status not recorded). Some clones in this sample may be carry-over from other donors' samples.

This rearrangement joins TRBV7-9 to TRBJ2-7; a possible D gene is TRBD1 (5 bases). Germline loops: CDR1 SEHNR, CDR2 FQNEAQ (reference sequence). This CDR3 region has 15 residues. The V and J ends lost 4 bases and 6 bases respectively, with 19 bases between them. Here the CDR3 DNA reads TGTGCCAGCAGCTCCCACTTGGACAATTTCGCCGAGCAGTACGTC. It translates to CASSSHLDNFAEQYV.

In its sample, this clonotype was seen many times. The V call is TRBV7-9, the J call TRBJ1-1; TRBD1 aligns across 7 bases. V lost 11 bases, J lost 0 bases, and 6 bases stayed unmatched. CDR1 is SEHNR and CDR2 is FQNEAQ in the germline V gene (reference sequence). This CDR3 comprises 13 residues. CDR3 sequence: CACSTGMNTEAFF. The CDR3 DNA sequence: TGTGCCTGCTCGACAGGGATGAACACTGAAGCTTTCTTT.

This clonotype was seen ten or more times. The junction departs from the called germline gene at one end, perhaps through a read error. The chain joins TRBV7-2 to TRBJ2-5, with TRBD2 as a possible D gene (7 bases). Looked up from germline, CDR1 is SGHTA and CDR2 is FQGNSA. This CDR3 has 15 residues. The CDR3 region has the DNA TGTGCCAGCACCTTACAGGGAGGGCCAAGAGAGGGCCAGTACTTC. This translates into CASTLQGGPREGQYF. Based on the CDR3 plus reference TRBV7-2 and TRBJ2-5, the full variable domain is GAGVSQSPSNKVTEKGKDVELRCDPISGHTALYWYRQSLGQGLEFLIYFQGNSAPDKSGLPSDRFSAERTGGSVSTLTIQRTQQEDSAVYLCASTLQGGPREGQYFGPGTRLLVL.

This clonotype was observed at least ten times. This chain joins TRBV2 and TRBJ1-1; D unresolved. This CDR3 contains 12 residues. Germline CDR1 SNHLY, CDR2 FYNNEI. V was clipped by 3 bases and J by 0 bases, with 2 bases between them. The CDR3 spells CASSDVNTEAFF. DNA of the CDR3: TGTGCCAGCAGTGATGTGAACACTGAAGCTTTCTTT.

This clonotype was picked up many times. The chain is built from TRBV6-5 and TRBJ2-3, with D perhaps assigned TRBD1 or TRBD2 (5 bases each). V was trimmed by 0 bases and J by 4 bases, leaving 14 bases between them. Germline CDR1 reads MNHEY; CDR2 reads SVGAGI. The CDR3 extends over 16 amino acids. The CDR3 DNA reads TGTGCCAGCAGTTACTCGACGGGACCAAGACCAGATACGCAGTATTTT. It yields the protein CASSYSTGPRPDTQYF.

This clonotype has only one observation. The J gene is TRBJ2-1, the V gene TRBV24-1; D call uncertain. The CDR3 totals 13 residues. Germline V CDR1 and CDR2: KGHDR, SFDVKD. Trimming stripped 4 bases from V and 7 bases from J, with 10 bases between. CDR3 in amino acids: CATSERPWNEQFF. DNA of the CDR3: TGTGCCACCAGTGAAAGACCCTGGAATGAGCAGTTCTTC.

This rearrangement joins TRBV6-6 to TRBJ2-1; tentative D call: TRBD2 (5 bases). CDR1 is MNHNY, CDR2 SVGAGI, per germline (reference sequence). V was cut by 0 bases and J by 3 bases, with 12 bases left in between. The CDR3 runs to 16 residues. The CDR3 bases are TGTGCCAGCAGTTACTCGAAAGGGAGATACTACAATGAGCAGTTCTTC. It encodes CASSYSKGRYYNEQFF.

At least ten counts were recorded for this clonotype. CDR3 protein: CASGFHPGQGKRDEQFF. The CDR3 bases are TGTGCTAGTGGTTTCCACCCGGGACAGGGGAAGCGTGATGAGCAGTTCTTC. This rearrangement joins TRBV12-5 to TRBJ2-1; 10 nucleotides agree with TRBD1. CDR3 length: 17 amino acids. Trimming cost V 3 bases and J 8 bases; bases outside gene matches: 13. CDR1 is LGHNT, CDR2 FRNRAP, per germline. Based on the CDR3 plus reference TRBV12-5 and TRBJ2-1, the full variable domain is DARVTQTPRHKVTEMGQEVTMRCQPILGHNTVFWYRQTMMQGLELLAYFRNRAPLDDSGMPKDRFSAEMPDATLATLKIQPSEPRDSAVYFCASGFHPGQGKRDEQFFGPGTRLTVL.

This clonotype occurred many times. This rearrangement joins TRBV7-9 to TRBJ1-4, with D possibly being TRBD1 (5 bases). The CDR3 spans 16 residues. V gave up 5 bases and J gave up 7 bases, with 20 bases separating them. Germline V gene lookup returns CDR1 SEHNR and CDR2 FQNEAQ (reference sequence). Written as DNA, the CDR3 is TGTGCCAGCAGCCCACCATCCTCCAGGGCCTTTGAAAAACTGTTTTTT. It yields the protein CASSPPSSRAFEKLFF.

This clonotype was picked up a small number of times. The rearrangement uses TRBV25-1 and TRBJ1-1; 8 nucleotides match TRBD1. Germline trimming cut 1 base from V and 4 bases from J; bases unmatched to any gene: 5. CDR1 and CDR2 from the germline V gene are MGHDK and SYGVNS. This CDR3 spans 15 amino acids. For the CDR3, the DNA is TGTGCCAGCAGTGAATTGCAGGGGGCAGTCACTGAAGCTTTCTTT. This sequence encodes CASSELQGAVTEAFF.

J is TRBJ2-1 and V is TRBV6-2 or TRBV6-3; 7 nucleotides agree with TRBD1. The CDR3 is 16 residues long. Germline CDR1 is MNHEY and CDR2 is SVGEGT. V was clipped by 5 bases and J by 10 bases; unmatched bases: 17. CDR3 nucleotides: TGTGCCAGCAGTCAAAGATACAGGGGCCAATTCGGGGAGCAGTTCTTC. It codes for CASSQRYRGQFGEQFF.

A few counts support this clonotype. The gene calls are TRBV19 and TRBJ1-1; D is uncertain. V was clipped by 0 bases and J by 3 bases, with 11 bases between them. Germline V gives CDR1 LNHDA, CDR2 SQIVND (reference sequence). The CDR3 totals 15 residues. CDR3 sequence (DNA): TGTGCCAGTAGTATAGATCATCGAGGGTACACTGAAGCTTTCTTT. Translated, it gives CASSIDHRGYTEAFF.

This chain uses TRBV20-1 with TRBJ2-5; 9 positions agree with TRBD2. Germline V gene sequence: CDR1 DFQATT, CDR2 SNEGSKA (reference sequence). The CDR3 contains 16 residues. J was trimmed by 1 base and V by 5 bases; bases with no gene match: 11. DNA for the CDR3: TGCAGTGCTCAGCGGCCTAGCGGGACAACCCAAGAGACCCAGTACTTC. The encoded protein is CSAQRPSGTTQETQYF.

This clonotype has a handful of counts. The V gene is TRBV4-1, the J gene TRBJ1-1; D is unresolved. Trimming pared 1 base from V and 4 bases from J, leaving 10 bases between. The germline V gene encodes CDR1 MGHRA and CDR2 YSYEKL. The CDR3 runs 14 residues. DNA for the CDR3: TGCGCCAGCAGCCAAGCCGGACTGGCCACTGAAGCTTTCTTT. It encodes CASSQAGLATEAFF.

This clonotype was recorded at least ten times. The chain is built from TRBV7-9 and TRBJ2-7; D unresolved. The CDR3 contains 11 residues. V lost 3 bases to trimming and J lost 6 bases, with 6 bases between them. Per the germline V gene, CDR1 is SEHNR and CDR2 is FQNEAQ (reference sequence). The CDR3 sequence is CASSFGSEQYF. CDR3 coding DNA: TGTGCCAGCAGCTTTGGTAGCGAGCAGTACTTC.

This clonotype was counted at least ten times. The chain is built from TRBV28 and TRBJ1-1; D remains ambiguous. The germline gives CDR1 MDHEN, CDR2 SYDVKM. The CDR3 consists of 15 residues. The V and J ends lost 6 bases and 4 bases respectively, with 18 bases between them. The CDR3 spells CASRPTWGGGTEAFF. For the CDR3, the DNA is TGTGCCAGCAGGCCCACCTGGGGTGGCGGCACTGAAGCTTTCTTT.

This clonotype was found many times. The genes are TRBV19 and TRBJ1-6; a possible D gene is TRBD1 (6 bases). The CDR3 totals 20 residues. V lost 6 bases and J 0 bases, leaving 24 bases between the germline ends. Germline V gene data show CDR1 as LNHDA and CDR2 as SQIVND (reference sequence). Written as DNA, the CDR3 is TGTGCCAGTAGCCTAACAGGGCCCCCTGCCATCGTCTCCTATAATTCACCCCTCCACTTT. Translated: CASSLTGPPAIVSYNSPLHF.

In this sample, this clonotype turned up many times. V is TRBV7-8 and J is TRBJ2-3; TRBD1 or TRBD2 may be the D gene (6 bases each). The CDR3 sequence is 12 residues long. Germline assignment: CDR1 SGHVS and CDR2 FQNEAQ. The DNA for the CDR3 is TGTTGGGCGGGACAATCAACAGATACGCAGTATTTT. It yields the protein CWAGQSTDTQYF.

This clonotype was counted at least ten times. The V call is TRBV11-2, the J call TRBJ1-1; 7 nucleotides match TRBD1. CDR3 size: 14 residues. CDR1 is SGHAT and CDR2 is FQNNGV in the germline V gene. Trimming at V came to 7 bases and at J to 6 bases, leaving 11 bases not matched to a gene. CDR3 bases: TGTGCCAGCATCCCATACAGGGGTAAAGCTGAAGCTTTCTTT. This gives the protein CASIPYRGKAEAFF.

This clonotype occurred many times. The CDR3: CASTWDSGANVLTF. As DNA, the CDR3 is TGTGCCAGCACTTGGGACTCTGGGGCCAACGTCCTGACTTTC. V and J are TRBV28 and TRBJ2-6; no reliable D call. Germline V gene data show CDR1 as MDHEN and CDR2 as SYDVKM. Trimming pared 7 bases from V and 0 bases from J, leaving 7 bases between. This CDR3 is 14 amino acids long.

This clonotype was observed a few times. This chain links TRBV10-3 with TRBJ2-4; 8 bases line up with TRBD2. Germline loops: CDR1 ENHRY, CDR2 SYGVKD. This CDR3 contains 15 residues. J was trimmed by 6 bases and V by 2 bases; bases with no gene match: 6. CDR3 coding DNA: TGTGCCATCAGTGAGAGCCCCGGGGGGGGAAACATTCAGTACTTC. Its protein product is CAISESPGGGNIQYF.

This chain connects TRBV2 to TRBJ2-2; the D gene is possibly TRBD2 (5 bases). The CDR3 runs to 18 residues. V shed 5 bases and J shed 4 bases, with 23 bases lying between them. In germline, CDR1 is SNHLY, CDR2 FYNNEI. The CDR3 sequence is CASSPLKLELRGTGELFF. The CDR3 DNA is TGTGCCAGCAGTCCACTGAAGTTGGAACTACGGGGCACCGGGGAGCTGTTTTTT.

This clonotype was detected only a few times. The chain has TRBV7-9 and TRBJ2-7; tentative D call: TRBD2 (5 bases). Germline assignment: CDR1 SEHNR and CDR2 FQNEAQ (reference sequence). Trimming took 2 bases from V and 7 from J, leaving 15 bases between them. This CDR3 contains 14 residues. Here the CDR3 reads CASSLKEVPEEQYV. In DNA, the CDR3 is TGTGCCAGCAGCTTAAAGGAGGTCCCGGAGGAGCAGTACGTC.

A few counts support this clonotype. CDR3 sequence (DNA): TGCAGTGCTAGAGATACGGGGTGGACCGGGGAGCTGTTTTTT. The encoded protein is CSARDTGWTGELFF. This chain links TRBV20-1 with TRBJ2-2; perhaps TRBD2 as D (5 bases). With 0 bases removed from V and 5 bases from J, the gap between germline ends came to 10 bases. The CDR3 consists of 14 residues. Looked up from germline, CDR1 is DFQATT and CDR2 is SNEGSKA (reference sequence).

This clonotype was detected many times. This rearrangement joins TRBV7-2 to TRBJ2-3, with 11 bases aligning to TRBD2. Germline V gives CDR1 SGHTA, CDR2 FQGNSA. The CDR3 has 20 amino acids. With V trimmed by 1 base and J by 3 bases, 15 bases remained unmatched. The CDR3 loop is CASSLVEGLAVPSRTDTQYF. The CDR3 nucleotides read TGTGCCAGCAGCTTAGTGGAGGGACTAGCGGTTCCTAGCAGGACAGATACGCAGTATTTT.

Notes on this clonotype: A much bigger clone sits one base away, suggesting this may be a read error. The genes are TRBV6-6 and TRBJ2-1; 12 bases agree with TRBD2. The CDR3 has 18 amino acids. Germline V gives CDR1 MNHNY, CDR2 SVGAGI (reference sequence). The CDR3 sequence: CAGSQTSGGLSSYNEQFF. The CDR3 DNA is TGTGCCGGCAGTCAGACTAGCGGGGGACTGAGCTCCTACAATGAGCAGTTCTTC.

This clonotype was detected only a few times. The V gene is TRBV5-1, the J gene TRBJ1-2, with TRBD1 identical over 12 bases. The germline gives CDR1 SGHRS, CDR2 YFSETQ. The CDR3 contains 17 residues. The V gene end was trimmed by 4 bases and the J gene end by 4 bases; junction bases not matched to a gene: 11. CDR3 DNA sequence: TGCGCCAGCAGCCCTGGGACAGGGGGCCCCGTGGGCTATGGCTACACCTTC. This sequence encodes CASSPGTGGPVGYGYTF.